This T cell receptor beta chain was captured in a study of T-cell memory formation after mild COVID-19. Study-level background: Across donors, TCR clusters were largely donor specific.

This CDR3 region has 14 residues. The V segment lost 3 bases and the J segment 10 bases; nucleotides outside the gene matches: 2. CDR1 is KGHDR, CDR2 SFDVKD, per germline. This clonotype was seen a handful of times. Its antigen is still unknown. Study results and caveats: That cross-reactive memory joined was suggested by some responding clones appearing in pre-infection memory. Among clones contracting day 15 to 85, CD4/CD8 was balanced, whereas later expanders leaned CD4+. Chiefly within CM and EM were the contracting CD4+ clones; CD8+ ones were within EMRA.

TCRdb re-derived calls from the 5' RACE reads in MiXCR, one entry per CDR3 protein. The table includes about 400,000 distinct CDR3 sequences, more than 20% detected once. Sequencing used PBMCs or a T cell subset sorted from them (not recorded which). The V and J genes are TRBV24-1 and TRBJ2-2; 12 positions match TRBD1. The origin of this receptor is an adult woman who had mild COVID-19 (a few samples of this study predate the infection). Cell type and time point are not known. CDR3 bases: TGTGCCACCAGTGATCGGGACAGGGGGCAGGAGCTGTTTTTT. This translates into CATSDRDRGQELFF.